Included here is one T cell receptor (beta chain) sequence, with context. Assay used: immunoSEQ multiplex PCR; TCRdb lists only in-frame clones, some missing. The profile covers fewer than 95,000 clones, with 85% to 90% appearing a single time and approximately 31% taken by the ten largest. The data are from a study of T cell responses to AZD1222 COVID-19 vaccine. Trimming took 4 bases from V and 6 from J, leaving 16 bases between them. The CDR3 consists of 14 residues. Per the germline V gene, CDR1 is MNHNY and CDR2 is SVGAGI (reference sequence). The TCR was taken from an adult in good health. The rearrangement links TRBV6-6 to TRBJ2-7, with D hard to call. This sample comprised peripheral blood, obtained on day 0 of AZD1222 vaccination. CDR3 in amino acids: CASSSSTFWSEQYF. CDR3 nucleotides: TGTGCCAGCAGTTCCTCTACCTTCTGGAGCGAGCAGTACTTC.